Listed here are 21 T cell receptor beta chains from one sample, sequenced in a study of radiotherapy plus CTLA-4 blockade in lung cancer. Clones were read by immunoSEQ multiplex PCR, and TCRdb kept only the in-frame ones, dropping some. The sample lists about 80,000 clones, roughly 80% occurring once. The specimen was peripheral blood, collected from a patient treated with radiotherapy plus ipilimumab. These receptors were obtained from a human donor with non-small cell lung cancer who had stable disease on radiotherapy plus ipilimumab.

This clone was seen just once. This chain joins TRBV7-9 and TRBJ2-7, with TRBD2 identical over 10 bases. V lost 0 bases, J lost 5 bases, and 10 bases stayed unmatched. This CDR3 region has 17 residues. CDR1 and CDR2 (germline): SEHNR, FQNEAQ (reference sequence). CDR3 protein: CASSLALASGRPHEQYF. DNA for the CDR3: TGTGCCAGCAGCTTAGCGCTGGCTAGCGGGAGACCCCACGAGCAGTACTTC.

V and J are TRBV28 and TRBJ2-7; D remains ambiguous. The CDR3 loop spans 15 amino acids. V was pared by 7 bases and J by 2 bases, with 18 bases between. Germline V lookup: CDR1 MDHEN, CDR2 SYDVKM. CDR3 amino acids: CASTRGQAIPYEQYF. CDR3 DNA sequence: TGTGCCAGCACCCGAGGCCAGGCCATCCCCTACGAGCAGTACTTC.

The genes are TRBV5-5 and TRBJ2-1; no clear D. Trimming removed 2 bases from V and 3 bases from J, with 9 bases in between. CDR1 and CDR2 from the germline V gene are SGHKS and YYEKEE (reference sequence). This CDR3 comprises 14 residues. The CDR3 reads CASSLPSYYNEQFF. CDR3 in DNA: TGTGCCAGCAGCTTACCCAGCTACTACAATGAGCAGTTCTTC.

The rearrangement joins TRBV19 to TRBJ1-4; possibly TRBD1 for D (5 bases). Germline CDR1 is LNHDA and CDR2 is SQIVND (reference sequence). This CDR3 region has 14 residues. Trimming took off 9 bases at V and 7 bases at J, with 18 bases between the two ends. CDR3 sequence reads: CASKGERDGEKLFF. The CDR3, as DNA: TGTGCCAGCAAAGGGGAGAGGGACGGTGAAAAACTGTTTTTT.

The chain is built from TRBV11-2 and TRBJ2-7; D might be TRBD2 (6 bases). The V end was cut by 5 bases, the J end by 5 bases, with 19 bases between. The CDR3 length is 15 residues. CDR1 is SGHAT and CDR2 is FQNNGV in the germline V gene. CDR3 DNA: TGTGCCAGCAGCCTTTTAGGAGCCCCGGGGGACGAGCAGTACTTC. The encoded protein is CASSLLGAPGDEQYF.

This chain connects TRBV2 to TRBJ1-1; D uncertain. Germline V gives CDR1 SNHLY, CDR2 FYNNEI. The CDR3 length is 14 residues. V shed 2 bases and J shed 0 bases, with 7 bases lying between them. The CDR3 spells CASSEWSLNTEAFF. CDR3 nucleotides: TGTGCCAGCAGTGAATGGTCTCTGAACACTGAAGCTTTCTTT.

The V call is TRBV19, the J call TRBJ2-3; no clear D gene. V shed 4 bases and J shed 0 bases, with 8 bases lying between them. This CDR3 has 14 residues. CDR1 and CDR2 (germline): LNHDA, SQIVND (reference sequence). The CDR3, as DNA: TGTGCCAGTAGTAGGTACTCTAGCACAGATACGCAGTATTTT. Translating gives CASSRYSSTDTQYF.

The chain recombines TRBV7-2 with TRBJ2-7; D call uncertain. Germline lookup yields CDR1 SGHTA and CDR2 FQGNSA. The CDR3 runs to 12 residues. Trimming removed 2 bases at V and 4 bases at J, with 6 bases between. The CDR3 nucleotides are TGTGCCAGCAGCTTATTAGGTTACGAGCAGTACTTC. This gives the protein CASSLLGYEQYF.

The rearrangement joins TRBV5-1 to TRBJ2-1; 11 positions match TRBD2. Unmatched junction bases numbered 4, after V lost 3 bases and J lost 5 bases. Germline V gives CDR1 SGHRS, CDR2 YFSETQ. The CDR3 runs 15 residues. In DNA form, the CDR3 reads TGCGCCAGCAGCTCTTTAGCGGGGGGGAACAATGAGCAGTTCTTC. This codes for CASSSLAGGNNEQFF.

This clone was observed once. The chain recombines TRBV20-1 with TRBJ2-7; D might be TRBD1 or TRBD2, each matching 5 bases. The CDR3 is 10 residues long. V shed 6 bases and J shed 7 bases, with 10 bases lying between them. In germline, CDR1 is DFQATT, CDR2 SNEGSKA (reference sequence). In DNA, the CDR3 is TGCAGTGCCCCGAGGGGAGAGCAGTACTTC. It codes for CSAPRGEQYF.

V usage is TRBV5-1 and J usage is TRBJ2-2, with 8 bases matching TRBD1. This CDR3 has 17 residues. V gave up 4 bases and J gave up 8 bases; unmatched junction bases: 16. CDR1 and CDR2 (germline): SGHRS, YFSETQ. CDR3: CASSQRVAGGEGGELFF. The CDR3 nucleotides read TGCGCCAGCAGCCAACGCGTAGCAGGGGGCGAAGGAGGGGAGCTGTTTTTT.

This sequence joins TRBV2 and TRBJ2-5, with 13 positions matching TRBD2. The CDR3 is 15 amino acids. Germline CDR1 SNHLY, CDR2 FYNNEI. Trimming took 1 base from V and 6 from J; bases not matched to a gene: 2. In DNA, the CDR3 is TGTGCCAGCAGTGAAGTACTAGCGGGGGGGCAGACCCAGTACTTC. Amino acid sequence: CASSEVLAGGQTQYF.

This clone was detected only once. This chain connects TRBV14 to TRBJ2-3; 10 bases match TRBD2. CDR3 size: 22 residues. Trimming cost V 0 bases and J 0 bases; bases outside gene matches: 18. Germline-derived CDR1 and CDR2 are SGHDN and FVKESK. CDR3 in DNA: TGTGCCAGCAGCCAAGATATCTCCTCGGGGACTAGCGCCCTAGGGAGCACAGATACGCAGTATTTT. It is translated as CASSQDISSGTSALGSTDTQYF.

The genes are TRBV9 and TRBJ1-6; the D gene is possibly TRBD1 (5 bases). The CDR3 runs to 16 residues. CDR1 is SGDLS, CDR2 YYNGEE, per germline. Trimming removed 6 bases at V and 6 bases at J, with 19 bases between. The CDR3 DNA follows: TGTGCCAGCACCACCCCCCGACAGTCGCTTAATTCACCCCTCCACTTT. Translation: CASTTPRQSLNSPLHF.

This chain connects TRBV5-4 to TRBJ2-1; 7 nucleotides match TRBD2. Germline V lookup: CDR1 SGHNT, CDR2 YYREEE (reference sequence). Germline trimming cut 5 bases from V and 7 bases from J; bases unmatched to any gene: 3. CDR3 size: 12 residues. CDR3 DNA: TGTGCCAGCAGGGGGAGGGGAAATGAGCAGTTCTTC. Its protein product is CASRGRGNEQFF.

This sequence joins TRBV7-9 and TRBJ1-1; no firm D call. V was cut by 1 base and J by 0 bases, with 6 bases left in between. The CDR3 is made up of 14 amino acids. Germline V lookup: CDR1 SEHNR, CDR2 FQNEAQ (reference sequence). CDR3 loop: CASSLEEVNTEAFF. As DNA, the CDR3 is TGTGCCAGCAGCTTAGAGGAGGTGAACACTGAAGCTTTCTTT.

J is TRBJ1-1 and V is TRBV5-1; perhaps TRBD1 as D (6 bases). Trimming shortened V by 0 bases and J by 1 base, and 10 bases separated the two germline ends. Germline V lookup: CDR1 SGHRS, CDR2 YFSETQ. CDR3 size: 15 residues. CDR3 DNA: TGCGCCAGCAGCTTGGTAGCGACAGGGAACACTGAAGCTTTCTTT. Its protein is CASSLVATGNTEAFF.

V usage is TRBV5-1 and J usage is TRBJ1-2; no clear D gene. Germline CDR1 and CDR2: SGHRS and YFSETQ. V was clipped by 6 bases and J by 1 base, with 10 bases between them. The CDR3 is 13 amino acids. CDR3 coding DNA: TGCGCCAGCAAAGAACCTGGTAACTATGGCTACACCTTC. This sequence encodes CASKEPGNYGYTF. Full variable domain (remainder filled in from reference TRBV5-1 and TRBJ1-2): KAGVTQTPRYLIKTRGQQVTLSCSPISGHRSVSWYQQTPGQGLQFLFEYFSETQRNKGNFPGRFSGRQFSNSRSEMNVSTLELGDSALYLCASKEPGNYGYTFGSGTRLTVV.

The chain uses TRBV6-1 and TRBJ2-7, with D unclear. Germline values: CDR1 MNHNS, CDR2 SASEGT. V was trimmed by 2 bases and J by 3 bases, leaving 5 bases between them. The CDR3 extends over 12 amino acids. The CDR3 here is CASSEKRYEQYF. CDR3 nucleotide sequence: TGTGCCAGCAGTGAAAAGCGCTACGAGCAGTACTTC.

Only a few counts were recorded for this clone. CDR3 DNA sequence: TGTGCCAGCAGCTTCCTAGCGGGGGGCACAGATACGCAGTATTTT. Residues: CASSFLAGGTDTQYF. The chain combines TRBV7-9 with TRBJ2-3; 10 nucleotides line up with TRBD2. The germline gives CDR1 SEHNR, CDR2 FQNEAQ (reference sequence). V shed 3 bases, J shed 1 base, and the junction held 1 base outside the gene matches. The CDR3 totals 15 residues.

The rearrangement uses TRBV19 and TRBJ1-6; D call uncertain. V was trimmed by 1 base and J by 7 bases, leaving 5 bases between them. CDR1 and CDR2 (germline): LNHDA, SQIVND (reference sequence). The CDR3 is 13 residues long. This CDR3 is CASSIATNSPLHF. The CDR3 region has the DNA TGTGCCAGTAGTATAGCCACGAATTCACCCCTCCACTTT.